Listed here is a single TCR beta chain. Germline loops: CDR1 SNHLY, CDR2 FYNNEI. This CDR3 has 15 amino acids. Trimming cost V 5 bases and J 1 base; bases outside gene matches: 4. This sample was taken from a study of early T cells in non-severe SARS-CoV-2 infection. Unique molecular identifiers were added to individual cDNA molecules. TCRdb itself ran the 5' RACE reads through MiXCR, one entry per CDR3 protein. The repertoire holds tens of thousands of distinct CDR3 sequences, with about 15% as singletons. Specimen: whole blood, collected at baseline. The rearrangement links TRBV2 to TRBJ2-3; 9 bases fit TRBD2. This receptor was identified in an adult who was a healthcare worker with PCR-confirmed SARS-CoV-2 infection or an uninfected control (not recorded which). The CDR3 coding sequence is TGTGCCAGCAGTCTAGCGGGGTCCCGCACAGATACGCAGTATTTT. Its translation is CASSLAGSRTDTQYF.